These 16 T cell receptor beta chains came from one sample sequenced in a study of control samples from healthy donors and cancer patients. Repertoires were generated with immunoSEQ multiplex PCR, while TCRdb's copy carries only in-frame clones and drops some. The table lists about 190,000 clones, roughly 93% of them singletons. Sequenced material: blood. All receptors derive from a man aged 18 to 35 in good health.

The chain employs TRBV28 and TRBJ1-2; no definite D call. Germline V lookup: CDR1 MDHEN, CDR2 SYDVKM. V was clipped by 5 bases and J by 7 bases, with 8 bases between them. The CDR3 runs to 11 residues. The CDR3: CASSINGGYTF. The CDR3 coding sequence is TGTGCCAGCAGTATCAACGGTGGCTACACCTTC.

This clone was seen only once. This chain connects TRBV27 to TRBJ1-2, with a tentative D call TRBD1 (5 bases). CDR3 length equals 13 residues. The germline V gene has CDR1 MNHEY and CDR2 SMNVEV (reference sequence). With 6 bases removed from V and 6 bases from J, the gap between germline ends came to 14 bases. DNA for the CDR3: TGTGCCAGCAGGGATACAGGAGACGATGGCTACACCTTC. As protein: CASRDTGDDGYTF.

The chain has TRBV11-2 and TRBJ2-7; TRBD2 aligns across 7 bases. J gave up 1 base and V 5 bases, and 11 bases lay outside the gene matches. From germline, CDR1 is SGHAT and CDR2 FQNNGV. This CDR3 is built from 16 residues. CDR3 in DNA: TGTGCCAGCAGCCCGCTTAGGTCGGGGGGTTCCTACGAGCAGTACTTC. Encoded protein: CASSPLRSGGSYEQYF.

The rearrangement joins TRBV2 to TRBJ2-1; maybe TRBD1 (7 bases). The CDR3 length is 13 residues. Germline CDR1 and CDR2: SNHLY and FYNNEI. V was trimmed by 6 bases and J by 9 bases, leaving 15 bases between them. Here the CDR3 reads CASSRTGEVEQFF. Here the CDR3 DNA reads TGTGCCAGCAGCCGCACAGGGGAGGTTGAGCAGTTCTTC.

V and J are TRBV19 and TRBJ1-2, with D possibly matching TRBD1 (5 bases). This CDR3 is 11 amino acids long. V lost 8 bases to trimming and J lost 5 bases, with 9 bases between them. Germline CDR1 LNHDA, CDR2 SQIVND (reference sequence). In DNA, the CDR3 is TGTGCCAGTGGGGACGGTTATGGCTACACCTTC. Encoded protein: CASGDGYGYTF.

The rearrangement joins TRBV6-5 to TRBJ1-5; TRBD1 aligns across 7 bases. V was pared by 6 bases and J by 5 bases, with 10 bases of the junction left unmatched. This CDR3 spans 15 amino acids. The germline V gene has CDR1 MNHEY and CDR2 SVGAGI. The CDR3 loop reads CASRPRQGVDQPQHF. CDR3 coding DNA: TGTGCCAGCAGACCCCGACAGGGAGTCGATCAGCCCCAGCATTTT.

The chain uses TRBV12-5 and TRBJ1-5; D is perhaps TRBD1 (5 bases). Trimming removed 2 bases at V and 10 bases at J, with 15 bases between. Germline loops: CDR1 LGHNT, CDR2 FRNRAP. The length of the CDR3 is 14 residues. CDR3 protein: CASGLPPPGGPQHF. Here the CDR3 DNA reads TGTGCTAGTGGTTTGCCGCCGCCGGGGGGACCCCAGCATTTT.

The V call is TRBV7-8, the J call TRBJ1-1, with D unresolved. V was pared by 3 bases and J by 5 bases, with 13 bases between. Germline V CDR1 and CDR2: SGHVS, FQNEAQ. The CDR3 is made up of 14 amino acids. The CDR3 sequence is CASSFSLSGTEAFF. The DNA for the CDR3 is TGTGCCAGCAGCTTTTCCCTGAGTGGAACTGAAGCTTTCTTT. Full variable domain (rest looked up from reference TRBV7-8 and TRBJ1-1): GAGVSQSPRYKVAKRGQDVALRCDPISGHVSLFWYQQALGQGPEFLTYFQNEAQLDKSGLPSDRFFAERPEGSVSTLKIQRTQQEDSAVYLCASSFSLSGTEAFFGQGTRLTVV.

The chain has TRBV6-5 and TRBJ1-5; no reliable D call. CDR3 length equals 13 residues. CDR1 MNHEY and CDR2 SVGAGI come from the germline V gene. The V end was cut by 0 bases, the J end by 4 bases, with 4 bases between. The CDR3 sequence: CASSYSQNQPQHF. The CDR3 DNA sequence: TGTGCCAGCAGTTACTCACAGAATCAGCCCCAGCATTTT.

CDR3 coding DNA: TGTGCCAGCAGCCAGGCCCCCGGGGGAGGACCCTACGAGCAGTACTTC. Protein product: CASSQAPGGGPYEQYF. The J gene is TRBJ2-7, the V gene TRBV11-2; TRBD2 is a possible D gene (6 bases). This CDR3 spans 16 amino acids. Germline CDR1 SGHAT, CDR2 FQNNGV. The ends were cut back, 5 bases at V and 2 bases at J, with 19 bases in the middle.

V gene TRBV14 combines with J gene TRBJ1-4; 8 bases match TRBD1. The V gene's germline CDR1 is SGHDN and CDR2 FVKESK. The CDR3 consists of 15 residues. V gave up 2 bases and J gave up 4 bases; unmatched junction bases: 3. CDR3: CASSQWTGSNEKLFF. In nucleotides, the CDR3 is TGTGCCAGCAGCCAATGGACAGGGAGTAATGAAAAACTGTTTTTT.

The chain combines TRBV6-1 with TRBJ1-5; weak D call: TRBD1 (6 bases). There are 18 residues in the CDR3. The germline gives CDR1 MNHNS, CDR2 SASEGT. The ends were cut back, 0 bases at V and 6 bases at J, with 21 bases in the middle. CDR3 sequence (DNA): TGTGCCAGCAGTGAAGCTTCTGGGGGGCTGGGAGTTGTTCAGCCCCAGCATTTT. Its translation: CASSEASGGLGVVQPQHF.

This clone was seen only a few times. This chain connects TRBV5-4 to TRBJ1-2; D might be TRBD1 (6 bases). This CDR3 is built from 12 residues. V lost 0 bases to trimming and J lost 10 bases, with 10 bases between them. CDR1 is SGHNT, CDR2 YYREEE, per germline (reference sequence). The CDR3 bases are TGTGCCAGCAGCTTGGACACAGGGTACTACACCTTC. It translates to CASSLDTGYYTF.

The chain recombines TRBV29-1 with TRBJ2-1; TRBD2 might be the D (7 bases). Trimming pared 7 bases from V and 7 bases from J, leaving 20 bases between. The CDR3 extends over 14 amino acids. Per germline, CDR1 SQVTM and CDR2 ANQGSEA. The CDR3 region has the DNA TGCAGCGCCCTCGAGGGGGGGCCCCCAAATGAGCAGTTCTTC. Translating it yields CSALEGGPPNEQFF.

The chain combines TRBV12-3 or TRBV12-4 with TRBJ2-1; D is ambiguous. V dropped 6 bases and J dropped 10 bases, with 10 bases sitting between them. CDR3 length equals 11 residues. This CDR3 is CASRSPGEQFF. DNA of the CDR3: TGTGCCAGCAGGAGTCCTGGGGAGCAGTTCTTC.

J is TRBJ1-1 and V is TRBV25-1; D unresolved. The CDR3 consists of 12 residues. Trimming removed 1 base at V and 7 bases at J, with 7 bases between. Germline V gene sequence: CDR1 MGHDK, CDR2 SYGVNS. Written as DNA, the CDR3 is TGTGCCAGCAGTGAATCCCCCGGTGAAGCTTTCTTT. It yields the protein CASSESPGEAFF.